This T cell receptor (beta chain) appears in the sequencing data of a study of long-term antiretroviral therapy in people with HIV. Overall study context: Collection of the earliest samples took place about a decade ahead of the 2015 immediate-ART recommendation.

Notes on the study in general: The blood, collected between the mid-2000s and the late 2010s, was possibly taken under older ART regimens. Controls had broader CDR3 length ranges than HIV repertoires did.

This clone has just a few counts. Its target is unknown. Researchers report immunoSEQ v3.0 was run at survey level. The table came from immunoSEQ multiplex PCR; TCRdb's copy has only in-frame clones and leaves some out. The sample carries over 7,000 clones, more than 65% recorded once. The germline V gene has CDR1 LNHDA and CDR2 SQIVND (reference sequence). Trimming took 4 bases from V and 0 from J, leaving 13 bases between them. The CDR3 consists of 16 residues. From each donor, at least one pre-ART PBMC sample and at least two post-ART PBMC samples were obtained. The receptor comes from a man aged 35 to 55 with HIV. This specimen consisted of unsorted PBMCs, obtained 0.1 years after starting antiretroviral therapy. This chain uses TRBV19 with TRBJ2-1; D is undetermined. The CDR3 reads CASSTWSLSSYNEQFF. In DNA form, the CDR3 reads TGTGCCAGTAGTACCTGGTCCTTGAGCTCCTACAATGAGCAGTTCTTC.